The clone carrying this TCR beta chain showed up just a few times. The data belong to a study of tumor-infiltrating lymphocytes in localized non-small cell lung cancer. Study in general: Patients included smokers and never-smokers with various histologies, some sampled after neoadjuvant chemotherapy.

The data were produced by immunoSEQ multiplex PCR, yet TCRdb's version contains in-frame clones alone and is incomplete. The table lists 10,000 or so clones, about three quarters of them singletons. The clonotype comes from a human donor with non-small cell lung cancer. The sequencing sample was made of lung tumor tissue.

The CDR3 nucleotides read TGTGCCAGCAGGCGACAGGGATTGGATAATTCACCCCTCCACTTT. Protein product: CASRRQGLDNSPLHF. This sequence joins TRBV6-5 and TRBJ1-6, with TRBD1 matching 7 bases. Germline assignment: CDR1 MNHEY and CDR2 SVGAGI. The junction had 7 bases not matched to a gene; V was cut back by 6 bases and J by 5 bases. The CDR3 spans 15 residues.